The T cell receptor beta chain described here comes from a study of human T cells and chemical hapten exposure. Regarding the study as a whole: The number of TCRs above 1 in 1000 frequency did not change after DPC sensitization. Expanded TCRs produced significantly more large CDR3 similarity clusters than controls did.

Documented time point: patch test 1, 2 weeks after DPC sensitization. Treatment indicated: therapeutic diphenylcyclopropenone sensitization with weekly scalp DPC. This clonotype occurred many times. Its target is unknown. Authors' analysis steps: A typical sample had around 90,000 TCRs, with roughly 23,224 to 690,600 overall. TCRdb re-called the RACE reads with MiXCR, one entry per CDR3 protein. Clone size and V and J calls follow TCRdb, not the original study. The table records approximately 73,000 distinct CDR3 sequences, over 9% of them present only once. In germline, CDR1 is SGHVS, CDR2 FQNEAQ. Trimming took 5 bases from V and 5 from J, leaving 16 bases between them. The CDR3 covers 15 residues.

Sequencing used whole blood, obtained in connection with sensitization to the hapten diphenylcyclopropenone (DPC). The sequence was obtained from a woman in her 50s with alopecia areata. Some clones in this sample may be carry-over from other donors' samples. V is TRBV7-8 and J is TRBJ1-3; D unclear. The CDR3 DNA is TGTGCCAGCAGCCAGACGGGTGGATCGAGAAACACCATATATTTT. Amino acid sequence: CASSQTGGSRNTIYF.